What follows describes a single T cell receptor beta chain. The V gene end was trimmed by 7 bases and the J gene end by 5 bases; junction bases not matched to a gene: 12. Germline CDR1 is KGHSH and CDR2 is LQKENI. This CDR3 has 16 residues. An input of about 0.5 to 1 ug of RNA was subjected to reverse transcription using random hexamers. MiXCR, applied by TCRdb to the immunoSEQ multiplex PCR reads, yields one record per CDR3 protein. The sample lists 170,000 or so distinct CDR3 sequences, 95% to 97% occurring once. This specimen belongs to a study of CD8 T cells in Susac syndrome. The TCR sequence derives from a human donor with Susac syndrome. This chain links TRBV18 with TRBJ2-1, with 9 bases matching TRBD1. The material sequenced was CD4+ T cells from PBMCs. Here the CDR3 DNA reads TGTGCCAGCTTCACCGGGGGGACAGGGCCCCACAATGAGCAGTTCTTC. It specifies CASFTGGTGPHNEQFF.